These 23 T cell receptor beta chains originate from one sample sequenced in a study of T cell responses to AZD1222 COVID-19 vaccine. Sequencing used immunoSEQ multiplex PCR; TCRdb keeps in-frame clones, though not all of them. The profile covers about 180,000 clones, with around 88% appearing a single time and more than 0.4% taken by the ten largest. Sequencing used peripheral blood, obtained on day 0 of AZD1222 vaccination. The receptors originated from an adult in good health.

This sequence joins TRBV5-1 and TRBJ2-3, with TRBD2 as a possible D gene (5 bases). CDR1 and CDR2 from the germline V gene are SGHRS and YFSETQ. Trimming removed 4 bases at V and 6 bases at J, with 15 bases between. The CDR3 is made up of 14 amino acids. The CDR3 nucleotides read TGCGCCAGCAGCAGAGAGGCCGCGGGCGATACGCAGTATTTT. Translating it yields CASSREAAGDTQYF.

This chain joins TRBV3-1 (or the pseudogene TRBV3-2) and TRBJ2-7, with 13 bases lining up with TRBD2. V was clipped by 1 base and J by 0 bases; unmatched bases: 6. The CDR3 spans 18 residues. Germline assignment: CDR1 LGHDT and CDR2 YNNKEL (reference sequence). CDR3 sequence reads: CASSQAGLAGLTSYEQYF. As DNA, the CDR3 is TGTGCCAGCAGCCAAGCGGGACTAGCGGGGCTTACCTCCTACGAGCAGTACTTC.

V gene TRBV4-2 combines with J gene TRBJ1-5, with a tentative D call TRBD1 (6 bases). The CDR3 has 14 amino acids. Trimming took off 4 bases at V and 0 bases at J, with 7 bases between the two ends. The germline V gene has CDR1 LGHNA and CDR2 YNFKEQ. The CDR3 loop reads CASSPGHSNQPQHF. The CDR3 DNA reads as TGTGCCAGCAGCCCGGGACATAGCAATCAGCCCCAGCATTTT.

The J gene is TRBJ1-2, the V gene TRBV9; 8 nucleotides align to TRBD1. Losses at the gene ends were 3 bases for V and 4 bases for J; bases not matched to a gene: 11. The CDR3 has 16 residues. Germline CDR1 SGDLS, CDR2 YYNGEE. The CDR3, as DNA: TGTGCCAGCAGCGAATCCGGACCTGACAGGGGCTATGGCTACACCTTC. Translating gives CASSESGPDRGYGYTF.

The chain joins TRBV28 to TRBJ1-2; the D is unclear. Trimming removed 2 bases from V and 7 bases from J, with 14 bases in between. Germline lookup yields CDR1 MDHEN and CDR2 SYDVKM. This CDR3 contains 14 residues. The CDR3 loop is CASSLRQLFRGYTF. CDR3 nucleotides: TGTGCCAGCAGTTTACGGCAGCTTTTTCGTGGCTACACCTTC.

In this sample, this clone turned up once. V and J are TRBV18 and TRBJ1-2; perhaps TRBD1 as D (5 bases). The germline V and J ends were trimmed by 5 bases and 4 bases, with 14 bases remaining between them. This CDR3 is 14 amino acids long. Per the germline V gene, CDR1 is KGHSH and CDR2 is LQKENI. In DNA, the CDR3 is TGTGCCAGCTCATCGACCCCGGGGACCTATGGCTACACCTTC. It translates to CASSSTPGTYGYTF.

The chain has TRBV19 and TRBJ1-1, with D maybe TRBD1 (5 bases). Trimming cost V 6 bases and J 1 base, with 12 bases left between them. The germline CDR1 and CDR2 sequences are LNHDA and SQIVND (reference sequence). This CDR3 spans 14 amino acids. The CDR3 loop is CASRRSQGNTEAFF. The CDR3 DNA reads as TGTGCCAGTAGACGTTCGCAGGGGAACACTGAAGCTTTCTTT.

The chain recombines TRBV9 with TRBJ2-3; 8 bases agree with TRBD2. V lost 0 bases and J lost 2; bases outside the gene matches: 5. Germline CDR1 SGDLS, CDR2 YYNGEE. The CDR3 is 16 amino acids. CDR3 in DNA: TGTGCCAGCAGCGTAGATGCTAGCGGGCCCACAGATACGCAGTATTTT. Its protein product is CASSVDASGPTDTQYF.

The rearrangement links TRBV14 to TRBJ1-4; D not resolved. Germline V gene lookup returns CDR1 SGHDN and CDR2 FVKESK. This CDR3 spans 15 amino acids. With 1 base removed from V and 3 bases from J, the gap between germline ends came to 9 bases. The DNA of the CDR3 is TGTGCCAGCAGCCAAGCGACGACATCTAATGAAAAACTGTTTTTT. Protein: CASSQATTSNEKLFF.

CDR3 coding DNA: TGTGCCAGCAGTTTGGGGGACAGGGGATATGGCTACACCTTC. Encoded protein: CASSLGDRGYGYTF. V usage is TRBV6-6 and J usage is TRBJ1-2; TRBD1 matches 10 bases. Germline CDR1 MNHNY, CDR2 SVGAGI (reference sequence). The CDR3 extends over 14 amino acids. V lost 4 bases and J lost 5; bases outside the gene matches: 4.

V and J are TRBV6-5 and TRBJ2-5, with D perhaps matching TRBD1 (6 bases). Germline values: CDR1 MNHEY, CDR2 SVGAGI. V dropped 2 bases and J dropped 5 bases, with 15 bases sitting between them. This CDR3 is built from 15 residues. In nucleotides, the CDR3 is TGTGCCAGCAGTTACCAGGCAGGGGAAGGTGAGACCCAGTACTTC. Residues: CASSYQAGEGETQYF.

The V and J genes are TRBV11-2 and TRBJ1-5; 9 positions match TRBD1. The germline CDR1 and CDR2 sequences are SGHAT and FQNNGV. The V segment lost 10 bases and the J segment 5 bases; nucleotides outside the gene matches: 12. CDR3 length equals 15 residues. The CDR3 coding sequence is TGTGCCAACCCAAAAAGACAGGGGGTCGATCAGCCCCAGCATTTT. Translated, it gives CANPKRQGVDQPQHF. Filled out from reference TRBV11-2 and TRBJ1-5, the complete variable domain reads EAGVAQSPRYKIIEKRQSVAFWCNPISGHATLYWYQQILGQGPKLLIQFQNNGVVDDSQLPKDRFSAERLKGVDSTLKIQPAKLEDSAVYLCANPKRQGVDQPQHFGDGTRLSIL.

This chain joins TRBV6-2 or TRBV6-3 and TRBJ1-2; TRBD1 might be the D (6 bases). Germline V gene lookup returns CDR1 MNHEY and CDR2 SVGEGT. The CDR3 spans 15 residues. The V end was cut by 2 bases, the J end by 6 bases, with 16 bases between. For the CDR3, the DNA is TGTGCCAGCAGTTACGCGGGGAACAGGGCCGATGGCTACACCTTC. Translated: CASSYAGNRADGYTF.

The chain is built from TRBV4-2 and TRBJ2-7; D perhaps matches TRBD2 (6 bases). The CDR3 consists of 15 residues. Trimming removed 4 bases at V and 5 bases at J, with 18 bases between. Germline CDR1 reads LGHNA; CDR2 reads YNFKEQ. The CDR3 sequence is CASSPTSGGSDEQYF. The CDR3, as DNA: TGTGCCAGCAGCCCCACTTCAGGAGGGTCTGACGAGCAGTACTTC.

V gene TRBV9 combines with J gene TRBJ2-3; TRBD2 aligns across 14 bases. This CDR3 spans 18 amino acids. The V and J ends lost 2 bases and 1 base, in that order; junction bases with no gene match: 6. The germline CDR1 and CDR2 sequences are SGDLS and YYNGEE. CDR3 sequence reads: CASSVTSGGAVGTDTQYF. The CDR3 DNA is TGTGCCAGCAGCGTGACTAGCGGGGGGGCGGTAGGCACAGATACGCAGTATTTT.

V gene TRBV7-3 combines with J gene TRBJ1-6; D may be TRBD1 (6 bases). V was trimmed by 0 bases and J by 9 bases, leaving 12 bases between them. This CDR3 is built from 15 residues. From germline, CDR1 is SGHTA and CDR2 FQGTGA. CDR3 sequence: CASSLTGTYVSPLHF. The CDR3 DNA follows: TGTGCCAGCAGCTTAACTGGGACATACGTTTCACCCCTCCACTTT.

The CDR3 loop is CATSVGPYGYTF. CDR3 nucleotides: TGTGCCACCAGTGTAGGGCCCTATGGCTACACCTTC. This chain connects TRBV24-1 to TRBJ1-2; D remains ambiguous. From germline, CDR1 is KGHDR and CDR2 SFDVKD. There are 12 residues in the CDR3. Trimming took 5 bases from V and 4 from J, leaving 7 bases between them.

The chain employs TRBV5-4 and TRBJ2-7; D possibly corresponds to TRBD2 (5 bases). The germline CDR1 and CDR2 sequences are SGHNT and YYREEE (reference sequence). V was cut by 0 bases and J by 7 bases, with 17 bases left in between. CDR3 length equals 15 residues. CDR3 in DNA: TGTGCCAGCAGCTTGGGTGGGAGCGTCACTAAAGAGCAGTACTTC. It translates to CASSLGGSVTKEQYF.

The V call is TRBV7-2, the J call TRBJ1-5; D gene uncertain. V lost 1 base to trimming and J lost 7 bases, with 5 bases between them. Looked up from germline, CDR1 is SGHTA and CDR2 is FQGNSA. The CDR3 runs 12 residues. CDR3 protein: CASSLGVQPQHF. CDR3 bases: TGTGCCAGCAGCTTAGGGGTCCAGCCCCAGCATTTT.

The J gene is TRBJ1-2, the V gene TRBV6-6; D might be TRBD1 (6 bases). Germline lookup yields CDR1 MNHNY and CDR2 SVGAGI (reference sequence). The CDR3 covers 14 residues. V lost 1 base to trimming and J lost 1 base, with 7 bases between them. The CDR3, as DNA: TGTGCCAGCAGTTACTGGACAGATAACTATGGCTACACCTTC. Translation gives CASSYWTDNYGYTF.

The chain uses TRBV29-1 and TRBJ2-5, with 10 bases lining up with TRBD1. V lost 6 bases and J lost 4; bases outside the gene matches: 2. CDR3 length equals 12 residues. The germline V gene encodes CDR1 SQVTM and CDR2 ANQGSEA. Here the CDR3 reads CSVGDRGETQYF. For the CDR3, the DNA is TGCAGCGTAGGGGACAGGGGAGAGACCCAGTACTTC.

CDR3: CASSDYGTSGYNEQFF. The CDR3 DNA reads TGTGCCAGCAGTGACTACGGGACTAGCGGCTACAATGAGCAGTTCTTC. V is TRBV6-1 and J is TRBJ2-1, with 11 bases that match TRBD2. Germline V gene lookup returns CDR1 MNHNS and CDR2 SASEGT. The CDR3 covers 16 residues. After removal of 3 bases from V and 3 bases from J, the junction contained 4 bases not matched to a gene.

This chain links TRBV4-1 with TRBJ2-3, with 10 bases fitting TRBD2. The V gene end was trimmed by 5 bases and the J gene end by 4 bases; junction bases not matched to a gene: 18. This CDR3 is built from 19 residues. Germline CDR1 reads MGHRA; CDR2 reads YSYEKL. The CDR3 protein is CASSSRPFLQREGADTQYF. CDR3 bases: TGCGCCAGCAGCTCCCGACCCTTCCTCCAGCGGGAGGGCGCAGATACGCAGTATTTT.